The rows below give T cell receptor beta chains drawn from one sample of a study of identifying expanded T cells in peripheral blood. Sequenced by immunoSEQ multiplex PCR; TCRdb stores in-frame clones only, minus some. The table lists 95,000 to 100,000 clones, around nine tenths of them singletons. The sequenced material came from blood. The source of these receptors is a person aged 18-70 years in good health. Both conserved end residues are part of each CDR3. D genes are given only for firm matches. Clone size appears in some rows only: once, few, many, or a class for an expanded clone.

abundance | len | d_gene | j_gene | v_gene | CDR3aa | CDR3nt
- | 14 | TRBD1 | TRBJ2-5 | TRBV4-3 | CASSQWDRRETQYF | TGCGCCAGCAGCCAATGGGACAGGCGAGAGACCCAGTACTTC
- | 14 | - | TRBJ2-7 | TRBV18 | CASSPSDRIYEQYF | TGTGCCAGCTCCCCATCCGACAGGATCTACGAGCAGTACTTC
- | 14 | - | TRBJ1-2 | TRBV7-6 | CASSPMPENYGYTF | TGTGCCAGCAGCCCTATGCCTGAAAACTATGGCTACACCTTC
few | 14 | - | TRBJ1-6 | TRBV2 | CASSGGPSSSPLHF | TGTGCCAGCAGTGGGGGCCCTAGTAGTTCACCCCTCCACTTT
- | 13 | TRBD1 | TRBJ2-3 | TRBV7-7 | CASSRDRTDTQYF | TGTGCCAGCAGTCGGGACAGAACAGATACGCAGTATTTT
- | 16 | - | TRBJ2-5 | TRBV11-2 | CASSRRPWDRMETQYF | TGTGCCAGCAGCCGAAGGCCTTGGGACCGCATGGAGACCCAGTACTTC
- | 16 | - | TRBJ2-1 | TRBV4-3 | CASSQGVGGAHNEQFF | TGCGCCAGCAGCCAAGGGGTTGGGGGGGCCCACAATGAGCAGTTCTTC
- | 14 | TRBD1 | TRBJ1-1 | TRBV7-2 | CASTQTGGGTEAFF | TGTGCCAGCACCCAAACAGGGGGAGGCACTGAAGCTTTCTTT
- | 13 | TRBD1 | TRBJ1-4 | TRBV19 | CASHGQGFEKLFF | TGTGCCAGTCATGGACAGGGATTTGAAAAACTGTTTTTT
- | 17 | - | TRBJ1-2 | TRBV19 | CASSPTPKTGEIYGYTF | TGTGCCAGTAGTCCTACCCCAAAGACAGGAGAAATTTATGGCTACACCTTC
- | 18 | - | TRBJ1-5 | TRBV4-3 | CASSQDLIAGAGNQPQHF | TGCGCCAGCAGCCAAGATCTTATTGCAGGGGCTGGCAATCAGCCCCAGCATTTT
- | 15 | TRBD1 | TRBJ1-5 | TRBV15 | CATSPDRGRGQPQHF | TGTGCCACCAGCCCCGACAGGGGGCGCGGTCAGCCCCAGCATTTT
- | 15 | - | TRBJ1-6 | TRBV5-8 | CASSLVGKGNSPLHF | TGTGCCAGCAGCTTGGTTGGCAAAGGGAATTCACCCCTCCACTTT
- | 16 | - | TRBJ1-3 | TRBV7-2 | CASSSRQAYSGNTIYF | TGTGCCAGCAGCTCCAGACAGGCGTACTCTGGAAACACCATATATTTT
many | 13 | - | TRBJ1-2 | TRBV10-3 | CASQGGGDYGYTF | TGTGCCAGCCAAGGGGGGGGAGACTATGGCTACACCTTC
- | 18 | - | TRBJ2-7 | TRBV21-1 | CASSKGKTGFPGSGEQYF | TGTGCCAGCAGCAAGGGGAAGACAGGGTTTCCTGGATCGGGCGAGCAGTACTTC
many | 15 | TRBD1 | TRBJ1-6 | TRBV4-2 | CASSQETGGNSPLHF | TGTGCCAGCAGCCAAGAGACAGGGGGCAATTCACCCCTCCACTTT
- | 15 | - | TRBJ2-2 | TRBV5-1 | CASSERNANTGELFF | TGCGCCAGCAGTGAGAGGAACGCGAACACCGGGGAGCTGTTTTTT
- | 16 | TRBD2 | TRBJ2-1 | TRBV9 | CASSVDGGSSYNEQFF | TGTGCCAGCAGCGTAGACGGGGGGAGCTCCTACAATGAGCAGTTCTTC
- | 14 | - | TRBJ1-5 | TRBV5-8 | CASSPTESNQPQHF | TGTGCCAGCAGCCCGACAGAGAGCAATCAGCCCCAGCATTTT
- | 16 | - | TRBJ2-2 | TRBV27 | CASSLQPFANTGELFF | TGTGCCAGCAGTTTACAACCGTTCGCGAACACCGGGGAGCTGTTTTTT
- | 13 | - | TRBJ1-6 | TRBV5-8 | CASSLWRGSGHYF | TGTGCCAGCAGCTTGTGGCGGGGGTCGGGCCACTACTTT
- | 16 | TRBD1 | TRBJ2-1 | TRBV19 | CASSQPGDRGLNEQFF | TGTGCCAGTAGTCAACCCGGGGACAGGGGGCTGAATGAGCAGTTCTTC
- | 16 | - | TRBJ2-5 | TRBV4-3 | CASSQDIRGVPETQYF | TGCGCCAGCAGCCAAGATATTAGGGGGGTCCCAGAGACCCAGTACTTC
- | 16 | - | TRBJ2-5 | TRBV7-2 | CASSLVKFSTLETQYF | TGTGCCAGCAGCTTAGTTAAGTTCAGTACTCTGGAGACCCAGTACTTC
- | 18 | TRBD2 | TRBJ2-1 | TRBV18 | CASSPQLGTSGGYNEQFF | TGTGCCAGCTCACCACAGTTGGGGACTAGCGGGGGGTACAATGAGCAGTTCTTC
- | 14 | - | TRBJ2-7 | TRBV11-2 | CASSLSNGFNEQYF | TGTGCCAGCAGCTTATCGAACGGATTCAACGAGCAGTACTTC
- | 15 | - | TRBJ1-2 | TRBV6-5 | CASSFRYRANYGYTF | TGTGCCAGCAGTTTCCGCTACAGGGCTAACTATGGCTACACCTTC
- | 14 | - | TRBJ1-1 | TRBV5-1 | CASRVTDIHSEAFF | TGCGCCAGCAGAGTTACAGATATTCATAGTGAAGCTTTCTTT
- | 15 | - | TRBJ1-6 | TRBV5-1 | CASSLEVGGNSPLHF | TGCGCCAGCAGCTTGGAAGTTGGGGGCAATTCACCCCTCCACTTT
- | 14 | TRBD2 | TRBJ2-5 | TRBV11-2 | CASSLAPSGSTPYF | TGTGCCAGCAGCTTAGCCCCTAGCGGGAGCACTCCGTACTTC
once | 16 | - | TRBJ2-7 | TRBV7-9 | CASSSGLLGGGYEQYF | TGTGCCAGCAGCTCTGGGCTGTTGGGGGGTGGGTACGAGCAGTACTTC
- | 18 | - | TRBJ2-7 | TRBV11-2 | CASSLLLPLADSSYEQYF | TGTGCCAGCAGCTTACTTCTCCCTCTGGCAGATTCATCCTACGAGCAGTACTTC
- | 16 | - | TRBJ1-1 | TRBV6-6 | CASSYGSGAGATEAFF | TGTGCCAGCAGTTATGGCAGCGGGGCCGGTGCCACTGAAGCTTTCTTT
- | 16 | - | TRBJ2-1 | TRBV7-7 | CASSPGDPSSYNEQFF | TGTGCCAGCAGCCCGGGCGACCCGAGCTCCTACAATGAGCAGTTCTTC
once | 18 | TRBD1 | TRBJ2-3 | TRBV5-6 | CASSLALQDRVSTDTQYF | TGTGCCAGCAGCTTGGCCCTCCAGGACAGGGTTTCCACAGATACGCAGTATTTT
once | 16 | TRBD2 | TRBJ2-1 | TRBV27 | CASSSWTSGGSNEQFF | TGTGCCAGCAGTTCCTGGACTAGCGGGGGGTCGAATGAGCAGTTCTTC
- | 16 | - | TRBJ2-1 | TRBV7-9 | CASSSSDGGDYNEQFF | TGTGCCAGCAGCTCAAGCGATGGCGGGGACTACAATGAGCAGTTCTTC
- | 14 | TRBD1 | TRBJ2-7 | TRBV6-5 | CASSYRGPLYEQYF | TGTGCCAGCAGCTACAGGGGGCCTTTATACGAGCAGTACTTC
- | 10 | - | TRBJ2-5 | TRBV23-1 | CASFQLAQYF | TGCGCCAGCTTCCAATTGGCCCAGTACTTC
- | 15 | - | TRBJ1-1 | TRBV9 | CASSVGLGGNTEAFF | TGTGCCAGCAGCGTAGGACTTGGTGGGAACACTGAAGCTTTCTTT
- | 15 | TRBD1 | TRBJ2-1 | TRBV5-1 | CASSLTGGSYNEQFF | TGCGCCAGCAGCTTAACAGGGGGATCCTACAATGAGCAGTTCTTC
once | 16 | - | TRBJ1-2 | TRBV25-1 | CASSNQQGGVNYGYTF | TGTGCCAGCAGCAATCAACAAGGGGGAGTTAACTATGGCTACACCTTC
- | 16 | - | TRBJ2-7 | TRBV7-2 | CASSPRQGPISYEQYF | TGTGCCAGCAGCCCCAGGCAGGGACCAATATCTTACGAGCAGTACTTC
few | 15 | TRBD1 | TRBJ2-1 | TRBV5-4 | CASSLNRGDYNEQFF | TGTGCCAGCAGCTTAAACAGGGGGGATTACAATGAGCAGTTCTTC
few | 16 | TRBD2 | TRBJ2-1 | TRBV18 | CASSPGTSGPYNEQFF | TGTGCCAGCTCACCAGGGACTAGCGGTCCATACAATGAGCAGTTCTTC